Shown below are 19 T cell receptor beta chains from a single sample sequenced in a study of tissue T cells after allogeneic stem cell transplantation. The time point denotes: mouse harvest day 14 after allogeneic transplant. The graft held 10^6 splenic CD5+ T cells and 10^7 T-cell-depleted bone marrow cells. Generated by immunoSEQ multiplex PCR, the TCRdb table keeps only in-frame clones and is missing some. The data hold approximately 2,800 clones, with approximately 44% observed a single time. The sequenced material came from gut tissue. These receptor sequences come from a female BALB/c mouse given C57BL/6 T cells with graft-versus-host disease after an allogeneic hematopoietic cell transplant.

On this clone itself: Gene and germline names: mouse. Coverage ceases 1 residue before the CDR3 finishes, and the germline J gene fills in the end. The chain carries TRBV26 and TRBJ1-1; D gene uncertain. Trimming removed 4 bases at V and 0 bases at J, with 6 bases between. Germline CDR1 is KGHPV and CDR2 is FQNQEV (reference sequence). The CDR3 runs 13 residues. The CDR3 bases that were read are TGTGCCAGCAGTCGTCAAGCAAACACAGAAGTCTTC. Protein: CASSRQANTEVF. The entire CDR3 is CASSRQANTEVFF.

Judged by abundance, this clone is large. Mouse germline and gene names are used. Read data end 1 residue before the CDR3 end; the end is taken from the germline J gene. V and J are TRBV13-3 and TRBJ2-7; 8 bases align to TRBD1. This CDR3 is built from 14 residues. The germline CDR1 and CDR2 sequences are NNHDY and SYVADS. The J segment lost 2 bases and the V segment lost 2 bases, leaving 3 bases of the junction unmatched. The CDR3 region is CASSDAGGTYEQYF. CDR3 DNA, as far as it was read: TGTGCCAGCAGTGACGCAGGGGGCACCTATGAACAGTAC.

In this sample, this clone turned up a few times. Germline and genes here are mouse. The sequenced part of the CDR3 DNA is TGTGCCAGCAGCCGGGACAAATATGAACAGTAC. Translation: CASSRDKYEQY. The whole CDR3 sequence is CASSRDKYEQYF. The chain carries TRBV19 and TRBJ2-7; D is perhaps TRBD1 (6 bases). With the read ending 1 residue before the CDR3 end, the germline J gene is used to fill in that end. Trimming stripped 5 bases from V and 4 bases from J, with 10 bases between. CDR3 length: 12 amino acids. The germline gives CDR1 FNHDT, CDR2 SITEND (reference sequence).

A few counts support this clone. The gene symbols are mouse symbols. From the germline J gene comes the end of the CDR3, since the read stops 1 residue before it. V gene TRBV29 combines with J gene TRBJ1-1; D unresolved. In germline, CDR1 is MSHET, CDR2 SYDVDS. Trimming took off 6 bases at V and 1 base at J, with 6 bases between the two ends. This CDR3 region has 12 residues. The part of the CDR3 DNA that was read is TGTGCTAGCAGCTACAGGAACACAGAAGTCTTC. This encodes CASSYRNTEVF. The entire CDR3 reads CASSYRNTEVFF.

This clone is medium-sized (0.01 to 0.1%) in the sample. Gene and germline names: mouse. The read falls 1 residue short of the CDR3 end, and the missing part is taken from the germline J gene. V is TRBV5 and J is TRBJ2-7; the match to TRBD1 covers 11 bases. Germline CDR1 LGHNA, CDR2 YNLKQL (reference sequence). V shed 1 base and J 7 bases; nucleotides not matched to a gene: 3. CDR3 length: 14 residues. The CDR3 DNA, read in part, is TGTGCCAGCAGCCAAGTGGGACAGGGGGGGGAACAGTAC. It is translated as CASSQVGQGGEQY. The whole CDR3 reads CASSQVGQGGEQYF.

Notes on this clone: Gene names are mouse gene names. The CDR3 end lies 1 residue beyond the end of the read and is filled in from the germline J gene. V is TRBV13-2 and J is TRBJ2-5, with 11 bases identical to TRBD2. Trimming at V came to 1 base and at J to 5 bases, leaving 3 bases not matched to a gene. The CDR3 extends over 15 amino acids. Germline V gene data show CDR1 as NNHNN and CDR2 as SYGAGS (reference sequence). Incomplete CDR3 DNA: TGTGCCAGCGGTGATCAACTGGGGGGGCTAGACACCCAGTAC. Its protein product is CASGDQLGGLDTQY. The CDR3 as a whole reads CASGDQLGGLDTQYF.

On this clone itself: Mouse gene names apply. Read sequence stops 1 residue before the CDR3 end, and the germline J gene provides the missing end. This chain connects TRBV3 to TRBJ1-5, with TRBD1 matching 11 bases. Germline V lookup: CDR1 SNHLY, CDR2 FYNGKV (reference sequence). The junction had 5 bases not matched to a gene; V was cut back by 4 bases and J by 9 bases. This CDR3 contains 14 residues. CDR3 residues: CASSSGTGGLAPLF. CDR3 bases read: TGTGCCAGCAGCTCCGGGACAGGGGGTTTGGCTCCGCTT.

A note on this clone: Mouse germline and gene names are used. The read halts 1 residue ahead of the CDR3 end, with the missing end drawn from the germline J gene. The chain joins TRBV19 to TRBJ2-5, with 9 bases matching TRBD1. CDR1 is FNHDT, CDR2 SITEND, per germline (reference sequence). The CDR3 has 15 amino acids. J gave up 6 bases and V 3 bases, and 8 bases lay outside the gene matches. CDR3 loop: CASSNTGGAGDTQYF. The DNA read from the CDR3 is TGTGCCAGCAGTAATACAGGGGGCGCTGGGGACACCCAGTAC.

This clone was seen a few times. The listed genes are named as in mouse. CDR3: CSSSQLTGESSYEQYF. CDR3 DNA, as far as it was read: TGCTCCAGCAGTCAACTGACTGGGGAAAGCTCCTATGAACAGTAC. The gene calls are TRBV23 and TRBJ2-7; TRBD2 reflects the table's D call only, with no check against the DNA. The read stops 1 residue short of the end of the CDR3; the missing end is completed from the germline J gene. This CDR3 contains 16 residues. Germline loops: CDR1 KGHTA, CDR2 FQNQQP.

Worth noting for this clone: Mouse gene names apply. The DNA ends 1 residue before the CDR3 does, and the rest of the CDR3 is filled in from the germline J gene. The rearrangement links TRBV13-2 to TRBJ2-3; 13 bases match TRBD2. V shed 1 base, J shed 4 bases, and the junction held 6 bases outside the gene matches. Germline CDR1 is NNHNN and CDR2 is SYGAGS (reference sequence). This CDR3 is built from 17 residues. CDR3 sequence: CASGDKGLGGAPETLYF. The part of the CDR3 DNA that was read is TGTGCCAGCGGTGATAAGGGACTGGGGGGGGCTCCAGAAACGCTGTAT.

This clone has a handful of counts. The gene names here belong to mouse. The CDR3 goes on 1 residue after the read ends, and that part is filled in from the germline J gene. The rearrangement links TRBV12-2 to TRBJ1-3, with TRBD1 matching over 12 bases. The V and J ends lost 3 bases and 0 bases, in that order; junction bases with no gene match: 2. CDR1 SGHLS and CDR2 HYDKME come from the germline V gene. This CDR3 is built from 16 residues. The CDR3 reads CASSGTGGHSGNTLYF. The CDR3 bases that were read are TGTGCCAGCTCTGGGACAGGGGGCCATTCTGGAAATACGCTCTAT.

This clone has just a few counts. Germline and genes: mouse. Sequencing ends 1 residue short of the CDR3 end; the germline J gene provides the rest. The V gene is TRBV26, the J gene TRBJ2-7; possible D gene TRBD1, 6 bases. Germline-derived CDR1 and CDR2 are KGHPV and FQNQEV (reference sequence). CDR3 size: 12 residues. V lost 3 bases and J lost 7, with 10 bases in between. The DNA read from the CDR3 is TGTGCCAGCAGTCTTACAGGGTGGGAACAGTAC. Its protein is CASSLTGWEQY. The whole CDR3 region reads CASSLTGWEQYF.

This clone is classed as large. Mouse names are used for the genes. CDR3 in amino acids: CASEQSSYEQYF. CDR3 DNA (partial): TGTGCCAGCGAACAGAGCTCCTATGAACAGTAC. The chain couples TRBV19 to TRBJ2-7, with unresolved D. The CDR3 end is not reached by the read, which stops 1 residue before it; the germline J gene fills it in. The CDR3 covers 12 residues. Trimming shortened V by 7 bases and J by 0 bases, and 8 bases separated the two germline ends. Germline loops: CDR1 FNHDT, CDR2 SITEND (reference sequence).

This clone was counted only a few times. Germline and genes here are mouse. The sequence runs out 1 residue before the end of the CDR3; the remainder is reconstructed from the germline J gene. V is TRBV13-3 and J is TRBJ1-2; 7 positions match TRBD1. The CDR3 covers 14 residues. After removal of 2 bases from V and 2 bases from J, the junction contained 3 bases not matched to a gene. Germline V gives CDR1 NNHDY, CDR2 SYVADS. The CDR3 bases that were read are TGTGCCAGCAGTGAAGACAGGGTGAACTCCGACTACACC. Translating it yields CASSEDRVNSDYT. The whole CDR3 is CASSEDRVNSDYTF.

As to this clone: Gene names and germline match the mouse. The CDR3 is cut off 1 residue early in the read; its end comes from the germline J gene. The V and J genes are TRBV23 and TRBJ2-5. CDR1 and CDR2 from the germline V gene are KGHTA and FQNQQP. CDR3 length: 13 amino acids. The sequenced part of the CDR3 DNA is TGCTCCAGCAGTCAATCTCACCAAGACACCCAGTAC. Its protein product is CSSSQSHQDTQY. The CDR3 in its entirety is CSSSQSHQDTQYF.

This clone rates as medium-sized (0.01 to 0.1%). Mouse names are used for the genes. The DNA ends 1 residue before the CDR3 does, and the rest of the CDR3 is filled in from the germline J gene. V is TRBV26 and J is TRBJ2-2, with 9 positions matching TRBD1. The CDR3 covers 14 residues. Germline CDR1 is KGHPV and CDR2 is FQNQEV (reference sequence). The junction had 4 bases not matched to a gene; V was cut back by 5 bases and J by 6 bases. This CDR3 is CASSAGTGPGQLYF. CDR3 DNA (partial): TGTGCCAGCAGTGCCGGGACAGGGCCCGGGCAGCTCTAC.

Details on this clone: Each gene name is a mouse one. The read ends 1 residue before the CDR3 terminus; that terminus is restored from the germline J gene. The gene calls are TRBV1 and TRBJ2-4, with D maybe TRBD2 (6 bases). Germline V gene sequence: CDR1 NSQYPW, CDR2 LRSPGD (reference sequence). Deletions cut 0 bases from V and 2 bases from J, with 9 bases between. The CDR3 is 15 amino acids. This chain's CDR3 is CTCSADSGVQNTLYF. The part of the CDR3 DNA that was read is TGCACCTGCAGTGCAGATTCTGGGGTTCAAAACACCTTGTAC.

A word on this clone: Gene and germline names: mouse. Read coverage stops 1 residue before the CDR3 terminus; the germline J gene supplies the remainder. The genes are TRBV12-1 and TRBJ2-7; 14 bases fit TRBD2. CDR1 and CDR2 from the germline V gene are SGHSN and HYEKVE. J was trimmed by 3 bases and V by 4 bases; bases with no gene match: 4. The CDR3 is 15 amino acids. The part of the CDR3 DNA that was read is TGTGCCAGCTCCCCGGGACTGGGGGGGCTCTATGAACAGTAC. This translates into CASSPGLGGLYEQY. The whole CDR3 protein is CASSPGLGGLYEQYF.

As concerns this clone: Gene names are mouse gene names. Sequencing ends 1 residue short of the CDR3 end; the germline J gene provides the rest. V usage is TRBV12-1 and J usage is TRBJ1-3; D uncertain. This CDR3 has 14 amino acids. Germline V lookup: CDR1 SGHSN, CDR2 HYEKVE. The V and J ends lost 2 bases and 0 bases respectively, with 7 bases between them. The chain's CDR3 is CASSPFNSGNTLYF. CDR3 DNA, as far as it was read: TGTGCCAGCTCTCCCTTTAATTCTGGAAATACGCTCTAT.